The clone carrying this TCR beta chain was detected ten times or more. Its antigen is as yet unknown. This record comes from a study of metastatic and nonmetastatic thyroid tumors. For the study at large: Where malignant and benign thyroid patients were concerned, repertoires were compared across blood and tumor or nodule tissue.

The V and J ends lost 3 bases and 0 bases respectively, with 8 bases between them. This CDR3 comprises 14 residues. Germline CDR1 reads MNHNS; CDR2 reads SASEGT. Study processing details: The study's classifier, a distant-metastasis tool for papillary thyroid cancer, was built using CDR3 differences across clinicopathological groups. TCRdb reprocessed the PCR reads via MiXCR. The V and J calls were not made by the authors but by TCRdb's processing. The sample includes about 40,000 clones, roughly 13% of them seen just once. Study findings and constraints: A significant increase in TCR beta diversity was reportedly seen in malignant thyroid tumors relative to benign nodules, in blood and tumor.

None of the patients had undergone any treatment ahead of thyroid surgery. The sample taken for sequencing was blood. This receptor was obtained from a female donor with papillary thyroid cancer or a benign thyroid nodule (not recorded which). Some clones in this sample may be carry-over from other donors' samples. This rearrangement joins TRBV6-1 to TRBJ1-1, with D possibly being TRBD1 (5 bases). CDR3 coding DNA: TGTGCCAGCAGTGAGAGGGGTGTGAACACTGAAGCTTTCTTT. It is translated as CASSERGVNTEAFF.